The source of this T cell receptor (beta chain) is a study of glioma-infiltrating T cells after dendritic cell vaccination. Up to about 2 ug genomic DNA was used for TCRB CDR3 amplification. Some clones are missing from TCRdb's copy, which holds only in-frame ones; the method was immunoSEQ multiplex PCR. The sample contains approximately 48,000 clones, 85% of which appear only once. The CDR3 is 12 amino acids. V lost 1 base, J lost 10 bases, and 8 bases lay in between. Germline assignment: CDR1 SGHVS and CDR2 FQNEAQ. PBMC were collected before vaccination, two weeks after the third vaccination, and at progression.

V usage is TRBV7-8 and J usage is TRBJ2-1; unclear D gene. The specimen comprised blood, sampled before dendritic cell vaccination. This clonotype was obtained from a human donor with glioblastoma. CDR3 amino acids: CASSLDAKEQFF. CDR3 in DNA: TGTGCCAGCAGCTTAGATGCTAAGGAGCAGTTCTTC. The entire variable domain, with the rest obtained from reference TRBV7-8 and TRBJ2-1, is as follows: GAGVSQSPRYKVAKRGQDVALRCDPISGHVSLFWYQQALGQGPEFLTYFQNEAQLDKSGLPSDRFFAERPEGSVSTLKIQRTQQEDSAVYLCASSLDAKEQFFGPGTRLTVL.